Listed below are T cell receptor beta chains from one sample, sequenced in a study of T cells in localized non-small cell lung cancer. The data were produced by immunoSEQ multiplex PCR, yet TCRdb's version contains in-frame clones alone and is incomplete. Of over 40,000 clones listed, roughly 88% were seen once; the top ten hold 15% to 20%. Sequenced here: peripheral blood mononuclear cells, sampled before any cancer treatment. Every receptor here comes from a man between 40 and 70 years old with stage III lung adenocarcinoma. The conserved cysteine and the conserved F or W are not part of the CDR3 here.

>TRBV7-2
ASGLPGLNEKLF
>TRBV4-1
ASSQAGGISYEQY
>TRBV27
ASSAGFSNYGYT
>TRBV19
ASSYGTSNTGELF
>TRBV9
ASSVGPDGDYGYT
>TRBV7-7
ASSQSSGNEQF
>TRBV7-9
ASSSGVNEQF
>TRBV10-3
AISAGGRPSYNEQF
>TRBV11-2
ASSFQQGFGIEAF
>TRBV5-1
ASSTLAGATDTQY
>TRBV6-5
ASSSTGAIIQY
>TRBV19
ASSFPGSEAF
>TRBV5-6
ASSQWGGLGNTIY
>TRBV29-1
SVVLGGGLSYEQY
>TRBV11-2
ASSLYAAVNTEAF
>TRBV7-2
ASSSAGLSSYNSPLH
>TRBV2
ASSEMTGVNTEAF
>TRBV6-5
ASSYSGRGNQPQH
>TRBV18
ASSPPARGGYGYT
>TRBV7-9
ASSLRLAGGAGELF
>TRBV10-3
AISESRDSIIKGDTEAF
>TRBV7-9
ASSLTHMGLNYGYT
>TRBV7-7
ASSPSREFTYEQY
>TRBV6-4
ASSGSLFGSGANVLT
>TRBV15
ATSRDTGQDQPQH
>TRBV2
ASRYQEQF
>TRBV10-2
ASRPGQGAGELF
>TRBV11-3
ASSPDAGYGYT
>TRBV7-9
ASSLSGTVGAEQF
>TRBV5-1
ASSPPGGHEKLF
>TRBV19
ASSRSGSGIAKNIQY
>TRBV2
ASSDGGAGVETQY
>TRBV11-3
ASSGLAGGILPGELF
>TRBV20-1
SARTSGAQY
>TRBV5-1
ASSLSLALEQY
>TRBV2
ATSLAGYTDTQY
>TRBV5-4
ASSSTRDRAGETQY
>TRBV19
ASSSGTGMGNGYT
>TRBV7-2
ASREGRDTEAF
>TRBV7-9
ASSALAVSYNEQF
>TRBV11-1
ASSEPGLGEYEQY
>TRBV7-8
ASERNHSNTGELF
>TRBV5-4
ASSLAGTRVGEQF
>TRBV5-1
ASRQGANEKLF
>TRBV30
AWSDRGPQPQH
>TRBV19
ASSIQQGSTDTQY
>TRBV30
AWSVLIAGVHNEQF
>TRBV11-3
ASSFYTGGNTIY
>TRBV13
ASSLGASNEKLF
>TRBV29-1
SVEKGLGSGELF
>TRBV12-5
ASGLVGGNGYT
>TRBV7-2
ASSFQDRAGETQY
>TRBV9
ASSVRRTGGLETQY
>TRBV9
ASSVGPSVYEQY